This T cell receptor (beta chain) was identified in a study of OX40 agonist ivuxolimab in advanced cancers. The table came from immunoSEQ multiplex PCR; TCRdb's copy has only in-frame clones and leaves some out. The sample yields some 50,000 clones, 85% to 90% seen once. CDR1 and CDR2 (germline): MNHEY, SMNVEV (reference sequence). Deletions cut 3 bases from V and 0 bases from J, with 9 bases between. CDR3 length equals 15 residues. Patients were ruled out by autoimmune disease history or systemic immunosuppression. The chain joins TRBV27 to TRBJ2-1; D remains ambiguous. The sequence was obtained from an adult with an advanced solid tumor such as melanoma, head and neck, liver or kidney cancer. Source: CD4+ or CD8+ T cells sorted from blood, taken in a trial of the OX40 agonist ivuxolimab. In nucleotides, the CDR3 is TGTGCCAGCAGTTTTCAGGCCGACTCCTACAATGAGCAGTTCTTC. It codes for CASSFQADSYNEQFF.